One sample yielded the 12 T cell receptor beta chains listed below, sequenced in a study of cytomegalovirus exposure and HLA in healthy donors. Generated by immunoSEQ multiplex PCR, the TCRdb table keeps only in-frame clones and is missing some. The sample includes about 160,000 clones, around 96% seen only once; the top ten take roughly 0.83%. The sequenced sample consisted of PBMCs. The receptors here all came from a woman aged 18-30 years in good health and CMV-seronegative.

The V and J genes are TRBV5-1 and TRBJ1-1, with 10 bases lining up with TRBD1. Germline CDR1 reads SGHRS; CDR2 reads YFSETQ. V lost 4 bases, J lost 4 bases, and 10 bases stayed unmatched. The CDR3 is 16 residues long. The DNA of the CDR3 is TGCGCCAGCAGCCCAAGGACAGGGGGGTCGAGCACTGAAGCTTTCTTT. Amino acids: CASSPRTGGSSTEAFF.

This clone has a single count. The chain links TRBV7-6 to TRBJ2-5, with D unresolved. CDR3 length: 14 residues. CDR1 SGHVS and CDR2 FNYEAQ come from the germline V gene. Trimming left V 1 base short and J 5 bases short, with 11 bases between. The CDR3, as DNA: TGTGCCAGCAGCTTAGAGGCTAGTCCTGAGACCCAGTACTTC. It translates to CASSLEASPETQYF.

This clone has only one observation. The chain is built from TRBV2 and TRBJ1-2; 7 bases align to TRBD1. The V and J ends lost 4 bases and 4 bases, in that order; junction bases with no gene match: 6. Germline CDR1 is SNHLY and CDR2 is FYNNEI. The CDR3 covers 14 residues. Here the CDR3 DNA reads TGTGCCAGCAGTGCGGGACAGACCCGCTATGGCTACACCTTC. As protein: CASSAGQTRYGYTF.

J is TRBJ2-5 and V is TRBV14; TRBD1 might be the D (5 bases). Looked up from germline, CDR1 is SGHDN and CDR2 is FVKESK. The CDR3 contains 14 residues. The V and J ends lost 1 base and 2 bases respectively, with 8 bases between them. CDR3 DNA sequence: TGTGCCAGCAGCCAAGCGAGACAGCAAGAGACCCAGTACTTC. Translating gives CASSQARQQETQYF.

The chain uses TRBV14 and TRBJ2-1, with 8 bases identical to TRBD2. The CDR3 length is 15 residues. J lost 10 bases, V lost 6 bases, and 14 bases had no gene match. Germline CDR1 is SGHDN and CDR2 is FVKESK. CDR3 protein: CASRPGSGGSEEQFF. CDR3 coding DNA: TGTGCCAGCAGACCAGGAAGCGGGGGCTCTGAGGAGCAGTTCTTC.

This clone was observed a single time. V usage is TRBV29-1 and J usage is TRBJ1-1; 8 bases fit TRBD1. This CDR3 region has 14 residues. The germline gives CDR1 SQVTM, CDR2 ANQGSEA. Trimming at V came to 4 bases and at J to 1 base, leaving 5 bases not matched to a gene. The CDR3 DNA sequence: TGCAGCGTTGTGCAGGGGGCTGCGAACACTGAAGCTTTCTTT. Residues: CSVVQGAANTEAFF. The full variable domain, completed using reference TRBV29-1 and TRBJ1-1, is SAVISQKPSRDICQRGTSLTIQCQVDSQVTMMFWYRQQPGQSLTLIATANQGSEATYESGFVIDKFPISRPNLTFSTLTVSNMSPEDSSIYLCSVVQGAANTEAFFGQGTRLTVV.

This sequence joins TRBV5-6 and TRBJ1-2; 8 bases match TRBD1. Germline V CDR1 and CDR2: SGHDT, YYEEEE. This CDR3 has 13 residues. V lost 2 bases to trimming and J lost 4 bases; unmatched junction nucleotides: 1. The CDR3 DNA follows: TGTGCCAGCAGCTTTGACAGGGGCTATGGCTACACCTTC. Translated: CASSFDRGYGYTF.

This chain uses TRBV2 with TRBJ2-5; 9 nucleotides match TRBD2. This CDR3 spans 15 amino acids. The J segment lost 5 bases and the V segment lost 6 bases, leaving 10 bases of the junction unmatched. Germline loops: CDR1 SNHLY, CDR2 FYNNEI. The CDR3: CASRGSGGPGETQYF. The CDR3 nucleotides are TGTGCCAGCAGGGGGAGCGGGGGGCCGGGGGAGACCCAGTACTTC.

The V gene is TRBV9, the J gene TRBJ2-2, with D possibly being TRBD1 (5 bases). In germline, CDR1 is SGDLS, CDR2 YYNGEE. CDR3 length equals 18 residues. V lost 0 bases and J 0 bases, leaving 15 bases between the germline ends. The CDR3 bases are TGTGCCAGCAGCGTAGCTACCTGGGGCACTCCGAACACCGGGGAGCTGTTTTTT. Its protein product is CASSVATWGTPNTGELFF.

This rearrangement joins TRBV7-9 to TRBJ1-5, with 10 bases aligning to TRBD1. The CDR3 has 14 residues. Germline V gene lookup returns CDR1 SEHNR and CDR2 FQNEAQ (reference sequence). After removal of 8 bases from V and 6 bases from J, the junction contained 7 bases not matched to a gene. CDR3 loop: CASLRTGGCQPQHF. DNA of the CDR3: TGTGCCAGCCTAAGGACAGGGGGTTGTCAGCCCCAGCATTTT.

Here the CDR3 reads CASTIGTAGNQPQHF. CDR3 coding DNA: TGTGCCAGTACCATAGGGACAGCAGGGAATCAGCCCCAGCATTTT. The gene calls are TRBV19 and TRBJ1-5, with 7 bases fitting TRBD1. Germline loops: CDR1 LNHDA, CDR2 SQIVND (reference sequence). There are 15 residues in the CDR3. The ends lost 7 bases at V and 4 bases at J; junction bases unmatched: 10.

The J gene is TRBJ2-7, the V gene TRBV30, with a tentative D call TRBD1 (5 bases). V was trimmed by 3 bases and J by 0 bases, leaving 15 bases between them. This CDR3 has 15 amino acids. Germline values: CDR1 GTSNPN, CDR2 SVGIG (reference sequence). The CDR3 sequence: CAWRSWGAGSYEQYF. CDR3 sequence (DNA): TGTGCCTGGAGGTCCTGGGGCGCTGGCTCCTACGAGCAGTACTTC.